This T cell receptor (beta chain) was obtained from a study of cytomegalovirus exposure and HLA in healthy donors. The primer mix had 60 Vbeta and 13 Jbeta primers. The assay was immunoSEQ multiplex PCR, and TCRdb's table has in-frame clones only and misses some. The table shows about 160,000 clones, with 77% occurring only once. This clone has a single count. The antigen is undetermined. V was shortened by 1 base and J by 7 bases, with 15 bases between the two germline ends. The CDR3 is 14 residues long. Looked up from germline, CDR1 is GTSNPN and CDR2 is SVGIG (reference sequence). Healthy bone marrow donors made up the donor group. Findings and limits, study-wide: A link between a missense DCLRE1C variant and TCR beta V- and J-gene trimming emerged from a later analysis.

The material sequenced was PBMCs. J is TRBJ2-3 and V is TRBV30; D is possibly TRBD2 (5 bases). The receptor was isolated from a man aged 45-65 years in good health and CMV-seropositive. CDR3 region: CAWSGKGVHYTQYF. DNA of the CDR3: TGTGCCTGGAGTGGTAAGGGAGTTCATTATACGCAGTATTTT.